This entry is about one T cell receptor beta chain. The data stem from a study of cytomegalovirus exposure and HLA in healthy donors. PCR amplification relied on 60 Vbeta primers (plus 13 Jbeta primers). Sequenced by immunoSEQ multiplex PCR; TCRdb stores in-frame clones only, minus some. This listing includes 95,000 to 110,000 clones. Germline CDR1 LGHNA, CDR2 YSLEER. V dropped 4 bases and J dropped 0 bases, with 19 bases sitting between them. CDR3 length: 18 amino acids. The material sequenced was PBMCs. This chain uses TRBV4-3 with TRBJ2-1; perhaps TRBD1 as D (5 bases). This TCR came from a man aged 35 to 55 in good health and CMV-seronegative. In nucleotides, the CDR3 is TGCGCCAGCAGCCTAAGCCCCAGGGCGGCAAGCTCCTACAATGAGCAGTTCTTC. Its protein product is CASSLSPRAASSYNEQFF.